The present T cell receptor (beta chain) was sequenced within a study of T cells in Graves' hyperthyroidism and ophthalmopathy. The CDR3 is 11 residues long. Germline CDR1 reads KGHDR; CDR2 reads SFDVKD. Between the trimmed V and J ends, which lost 3 bases and 6 bases, there was a span of 3 bases. A patient was excluded if there was uncontrolled infection, other autoimmune disease, pregnancy or lactation. Orbital computed tomography and thyroid ultrasound, together with serum TRAb and thyroxine and clinical symptoms, were used for diagnoses. PBMCs were collected from a roughly 9.7 ml volume of fresh peripheral blood. For this clonotype: The antigen remains undetermined.

Using RNA transcripts as the source, TCR beta CDR3 regions were amplified. First-round RT-PCR of the TCR CDR3 relied on the HTBI primer set. TCRdb passed the multiplex PCR reads through MiXCR, listing each CDR3 protein once. The sample has about 620,000 distinct CDR3 sequences; roughly 16% are singletons. Broader study findings: Most clonotypes that expanded in the thyroid above 0.001 also showed up in blood.

This chain joins TRBV24-1 and TRBJ2-3, with no clear D. The TCR was taken from a woman aged 30 to 39 with Graves' hyperthyroidism. Sequenced sample: blood. The CDR3 DNA sequence: TGTGCCACCAGTGATACGGATACGCAGTATTTT. It translates to CATSDTDTQYF.